These T cell receptor beta chains were read from a single sample in a study of T-cell memory formation after mild COVID-19. TCRdb re-called the 5' RACE reads through MiXCR, storing one row per CDR3 protein. The sample has around 300,000 distinct CDR3 sequences, about 13% seen once. The sample comprised PBMCs or a T cell subset sorted from them (not recorded which). These receptors were taken from a man aged 18-30 years who had mild COVID-19 (a few samples of this study predate the infection). Cell type and time point are not known. Each CDR3 is given with its conserved first and last residue. Each record gives: D gene, J gene, clone size, V gene, CDR3 protein, CDR3 DNA. A D gene is named only where the DNA matches it firmly. Only part of the rows carry a size: once, few, many, or a class if the clone is expanded.

TRBD1 TRBJ1-5 . TRBV28 CASSFRRDRERNF TGTGCCAGCAGTTTCCGCCGGGACAGGGAAAGGAATTTT
. TRBJ1-5 . TRBV20-1 CSAGHLNQPQHF TGCAGTGCCGGACATCTCAATCAGCCCCAGCATTTT
. TRBJ2-6 . TRBV4-2 CASSLQISGANVLTF TGTGCCAGCAGCCTTCAGATCTCCGGGGCCAACGTCCTGACTTTC
. TRBJ2-6 . TRBV29-1 CSVARSGANVLTF TGCAGCGTTGCGCGCTCTGGGGCCAACGTCCTGACTTTC
TRBD1 TRBJ1-2 . TRBV3-1 CASSTRPGTGGAPGGYTF TGTGCCAGCAGTACCCGCCCCGGGACAGGGGGCGCCCCGGGTGGCTACACCTTC
. TRBJ2-7 . TRBV2 CASSGGSSYEQYF TGTGCCAGCAGTGGTGGGAGCTCCTACGAGCAGTACTTC
TRBD1 TRBJ2-7 . TRBV20-1 CSASPRTGGYEQYF TGCAGTGCTAGCCCAAGGACAGGGGGCTACGAGCAGTACTTC
. TRBJ2-2 . TRBV5-1 CASSPNRVTGELFF TGCGCCAGCAGCCCCAACAGGGTCACCGGGGAGCTGTTTTTT
. TRBJ2-2 few TRBV6-5 CASSFRGEANTGELFF TGTGCCAGCAGTTTCAGGGGAGAAGCGAACACCGGGGAGCTGTTTTTT
. TRBJ1-4 . TRBV5-1 CASSSVGTRAREKLFF TGCGCCAGCAGCTCCGTTGGGACACGAGCTCGTGAAAAACTGTTTTTT
. TRBJ2-7 few TRBV21-1 CASRKAGGAYEQYF TGTGCCAGCAGAAAAGCGGGGGGGGCCTACGAGCAGTACTTC
. TRBJ1-2 many TRBV6-6 CAIPTGTRGYTF TGTGCCATCCCGACCGGGACTAGGGGCTACACCTTC
TRBD1 TRBJ2-7 many TRBV5-5 CASSRQGSYEQYF TGTGCCAGCAGCCGACAGGGTAGTTACGAGCAGTACTTC
TRBD2 TRBJ2-4 few TRBV5-1 CASSKTSGGNIQYF TGCGCCAGCAGCAAAACTAGCGGGGGGAACATTCAGTACTTC
. TRBJ2-1 many TRBV5-1 CASSLAMGTYNEQFF TGCGCCAGCAGCTTGGCCATGGGGACCTACAATGAGCAGTTCTTC
TRBD1 TRBJ1-3 . TRBV5-1 CASHPGQPIWSGNTIYF TGCGCCAGCCATCCGGGACAGCCGATTTGGTCTGGAAACACCATATATTTT
. TRBJ2-7 . TRBV29-1 CSALALSSYEQYF TGCAGCGCTCTAGCGTTGAGCTCCTACGAGCAGTACTTC
TRBD1 TRBJ1-2 few TRBV7-9 CASSTGQGHGYTF TGTGCCAGCAGCACCGGACAGGGGCATGGCTACACCTTC